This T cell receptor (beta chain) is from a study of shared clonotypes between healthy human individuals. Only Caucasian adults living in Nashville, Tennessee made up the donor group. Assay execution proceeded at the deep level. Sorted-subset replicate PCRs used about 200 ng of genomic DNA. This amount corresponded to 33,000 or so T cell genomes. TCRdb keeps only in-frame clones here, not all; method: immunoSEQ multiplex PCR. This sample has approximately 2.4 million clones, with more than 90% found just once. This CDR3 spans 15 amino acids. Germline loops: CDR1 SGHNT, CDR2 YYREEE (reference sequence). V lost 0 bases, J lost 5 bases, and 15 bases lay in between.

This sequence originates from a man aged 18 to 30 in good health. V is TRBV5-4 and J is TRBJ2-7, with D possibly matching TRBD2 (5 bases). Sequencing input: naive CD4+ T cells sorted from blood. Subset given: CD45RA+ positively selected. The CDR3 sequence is CASSLEDSSLDEQYF. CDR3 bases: TGTGCCAGCAGCTTGGAGGACTCGTCCCTAGACGAGCAGTACTTC.